This TCR beta chain stems from a study of blood T cell repertoires in COVID-19. Across the study: Sites across the United States, Italy and Spain contributed samples from acute and convalescent COVID-19. PBMCs, B-cell-depleted T cells, or T cells were the source of the cDNA or gDNA that made up the material.

The germline gives CDR1 MGHRA, CDR2 YSYEKL. V was pared by 1 base and J by 5 bases, with 9 bases between. CDR3 length equals 13 residues. Authors' methods: Reference gene primers were amplified, and this amplification served to estimate nucleated cell counts. Assay used: immunoSEQ multiplex PCR; TCRdb lists only in-frame clones, some missing. The D gene and trimming were derived from the DNA, and the V and J assignments and clone size from that table. The sample consists of just over 650,000 clones, around 89% of them appearing once. The sequence derives from a young woman with acute or convalescent COVID-19. The sequenced sample consisted of peripheral blood. The chain has TRBV4-1 and TRBJ2-7, with unresolved D. The DNA of the CDR3 is TGCGCCAGCAGCCAAGGCGTCGAAAACGAGCAGTACTTC. As protein: CASSQGVENEQYF.